This passage covers 2 T cell receptor beta chains from one sample sequenced in a study of Graves' ophthalmopathy and Graves' hyperthyroidism. The study amplified TCR beta CDR3 regions using RNA transcripts. After a first-round RT-PCR with HTBI primers, a second-round multiplex PCR was run. MiXCR, run by TCRdb on the multiplex PCR reads, gives a single entry per CDR3 protein. Counted here are about 420,000 distinct CDR3 sequences, 20% to 25% occurring once; the ten biggest clones make up roughly 3%. The sequenced sample consisted of peripheral blood. These receptor sequences come from a woman between 18 and 29 years old with stable Graves' hyperthyroidism.

This clonotype was observed at least ten times. The J gene is TRBJ1-1, the V gene TRBV7-8; D ambiguous. Germline V gene sequence: CDR1 SGHVS, CDR2 FQNEAQ. The CDR3 totals 11 residues. Trimming left V 6 bases short and J 7 bases short, with 9 bases between. The CDR3 nucleotides read TGTGCCAGCAGTCCACACCGTGAAGCTTTCTTT. Translation: CASSPHREAFF.

This clonotype was observed at least ten times. This chain uses TRBV6-4 with TRBJ2-7, with 10 bases fitting TRBD1. The CDR3 has 17 residues. CDR1 is MRHNA, CDR2 SNTAGT, per germline. Unmatched junction bases numbered 13, after V lost 6 bases and J lost 2 bases. Here the CDR3 reads CASRPGQGERFTYEQYF. The DNA for the CDR3 is TGTGCCAGCAGACCCGGACAGGGGGAACGCTTTACCTACGAGCAGTACTTC.